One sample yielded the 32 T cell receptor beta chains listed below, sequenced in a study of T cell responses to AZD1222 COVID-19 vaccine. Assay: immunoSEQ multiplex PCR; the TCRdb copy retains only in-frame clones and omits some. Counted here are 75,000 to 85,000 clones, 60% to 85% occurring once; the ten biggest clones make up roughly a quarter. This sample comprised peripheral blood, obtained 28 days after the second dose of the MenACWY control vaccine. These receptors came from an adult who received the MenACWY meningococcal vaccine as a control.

In DNA, the CDR3 is TGTGCCAGCAGCCTACGGGGGTACGGAAACACCATATATTTT. It codes for CASSLRGYGNTIYF. The rearrangement joins TRBV5-6 to TRBJ1-3; perhaps TRBD1 as D (5 bases). Trimming removed 4 bases from V and 4 bases from J, with 12 bases in between. The CDR3 is made up of 14 amino acids. Germline CDR1 reads SGHDT; CDR2 reads YYEEEE.

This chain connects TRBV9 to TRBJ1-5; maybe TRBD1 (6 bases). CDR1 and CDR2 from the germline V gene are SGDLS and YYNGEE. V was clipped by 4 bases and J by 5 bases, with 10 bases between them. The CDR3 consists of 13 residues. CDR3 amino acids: CASSKDSDQPQHF. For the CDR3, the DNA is TGTGCCAGCAGCAAGGACAGTGATCAGCCCCAGCATTTT.

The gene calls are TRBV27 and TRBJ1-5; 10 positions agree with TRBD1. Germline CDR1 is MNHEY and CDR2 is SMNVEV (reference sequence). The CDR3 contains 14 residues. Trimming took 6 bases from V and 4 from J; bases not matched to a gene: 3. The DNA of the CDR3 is TGTGCCAGCAGGGGACAGGGGAAGAATCAGCCCCAGCATTTT. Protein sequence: CASRGQGKNQPQHF.

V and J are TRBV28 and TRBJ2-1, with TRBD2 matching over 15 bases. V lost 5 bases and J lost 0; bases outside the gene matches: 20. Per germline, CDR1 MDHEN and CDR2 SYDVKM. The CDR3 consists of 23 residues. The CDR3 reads CASSLPGTSGRSRLPSSYNEQFF. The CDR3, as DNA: TGTGCCAGCAGTCTCCCCGGGACTAGCGGGAGGTCTCGTCTCCCAAGCTCCTACAATGAGCAGTTCTTC.

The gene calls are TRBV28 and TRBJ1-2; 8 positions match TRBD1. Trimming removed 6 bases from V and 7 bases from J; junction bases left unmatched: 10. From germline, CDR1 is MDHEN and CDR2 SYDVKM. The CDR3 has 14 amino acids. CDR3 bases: TGTGCCAGCAGCCAACTCGGACAGGGAGGTGGCTACACCTTC. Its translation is CASSQLGQGGGYTF.

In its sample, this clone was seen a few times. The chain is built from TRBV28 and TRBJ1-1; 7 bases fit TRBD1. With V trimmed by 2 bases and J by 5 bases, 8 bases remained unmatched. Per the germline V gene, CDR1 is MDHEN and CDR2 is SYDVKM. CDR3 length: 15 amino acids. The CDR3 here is CASSLTLTGRTEAFF. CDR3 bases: TGTGCCAGCAGTTTAACCCTGACAGGGAGGACTGAAGCTTTCTTT.

CDR3 DNA: TGTGCCAGCCGCCCCAGGTTGGAGGGGACCACCGGGGAGCTGTTTTTT. It codes for CASRPRLEGTTGELFF. V is TRBV27 and J is TRBJ2-2; a weak D match, TRBD2 (6 bases). From germline, CDR1 is MNHEY and CDR2 SMNVEV (reference sequence). The CDR3 is made up of 16 amino acids. Trimming cost V 8 bases and J 4 bases, with 20 bases left between them.

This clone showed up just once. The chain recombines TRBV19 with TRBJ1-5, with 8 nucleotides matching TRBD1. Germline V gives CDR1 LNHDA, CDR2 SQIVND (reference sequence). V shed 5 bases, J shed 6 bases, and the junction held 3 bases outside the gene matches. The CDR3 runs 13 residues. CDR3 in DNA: TGTGCCAGTAGTGGGACAGGTATTCAGCCCCAGCATTTT. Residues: CASSGTGIQPQHF.

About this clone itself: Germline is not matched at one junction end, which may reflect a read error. The CDR3 region is CASSLIASFSHEQYF. In DNA form, the CDR3 reads TGTGCCAGCAGCTTAATAGCCTCTTTCTCCCACGAGCAGTACTTC. The rearrangement joins TRBV7-8 to TRBJ2-7; D is ambiguous. This CDR3 has 15 amino acids. Germline CDR1 SGHVS, CDR2 FQNEAQ.

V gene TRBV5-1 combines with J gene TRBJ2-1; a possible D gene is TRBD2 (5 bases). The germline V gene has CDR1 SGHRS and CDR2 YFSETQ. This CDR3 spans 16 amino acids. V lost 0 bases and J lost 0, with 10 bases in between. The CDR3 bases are TGCGCCAGCAGCTTGGGGCCGAGCGGCTCCTACAATGAGCAGTTCTTC. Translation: CASSLGPSGSYNEQFF.

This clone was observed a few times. CDR3 sequence reads: CASSLTVYTEAFF. The CDR3 nucleotides are TGTGCCAGTAGTTTGACAGTATACACTGAAGCTTTCTTT. The chain joins TRBV19 to TRBJ1-1; D may be TRBD1 (5 bases). This CDR3 is 13 amino acids long. CDR1 and CDR2 from the germline V gene are LNHDA and SQIVND (reference sequence). With 5 bases removed from V and 3 bases from J, the gap between germline ends came to 10 bases. Full variable domain (rest looked up from reference TRBV19 and TRBJ1-1): DGGITQSPKYLFRKEGQNVTLSCEQNLNHDAMYWYRQDPGQGLRLIYYSQIVNDFQKGDIAEGYSVSREKKESFPLTVTSAQKNPTAFYLCASSLTVYTEAFFGQGTRLTVV.

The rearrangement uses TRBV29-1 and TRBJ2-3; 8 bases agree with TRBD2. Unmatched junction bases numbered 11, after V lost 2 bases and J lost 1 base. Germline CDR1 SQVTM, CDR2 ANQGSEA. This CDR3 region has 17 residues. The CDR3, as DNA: TGCAGCGTTGAAACCATAGCGGGATTACGGGGCACAGATACGCAGTATTTT. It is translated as CSVETIAGLRGTDTQYF.

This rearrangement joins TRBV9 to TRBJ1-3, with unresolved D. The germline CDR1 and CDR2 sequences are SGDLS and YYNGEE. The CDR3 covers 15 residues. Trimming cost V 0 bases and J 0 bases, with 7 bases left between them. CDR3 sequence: CASSVEGLSGNTIYF. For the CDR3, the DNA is TGTGCCAGCAGCGTAGAAGGGCTCTCTGGAAACACCATATATTTT.

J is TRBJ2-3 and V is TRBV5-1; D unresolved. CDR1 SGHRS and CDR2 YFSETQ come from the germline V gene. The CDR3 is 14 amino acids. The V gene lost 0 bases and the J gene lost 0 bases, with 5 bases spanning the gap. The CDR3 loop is CASSLDSSTDTQYF. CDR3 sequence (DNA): TGCGCCAGCAGCTTGGACTCTAGCACAGATACGCAGTATTTT.

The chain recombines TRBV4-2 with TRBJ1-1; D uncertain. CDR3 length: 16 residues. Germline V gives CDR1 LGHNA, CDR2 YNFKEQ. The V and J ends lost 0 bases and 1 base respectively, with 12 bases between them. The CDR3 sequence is CASSQDPWAENTEAFF. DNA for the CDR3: TGTGCCAGCAGCCAAGATCCATGGGCAGAGAACACTGAAGCTTTCTTT.

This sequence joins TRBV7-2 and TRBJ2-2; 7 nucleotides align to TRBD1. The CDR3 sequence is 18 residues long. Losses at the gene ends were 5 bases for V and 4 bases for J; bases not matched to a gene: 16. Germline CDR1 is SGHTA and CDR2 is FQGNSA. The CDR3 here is CASSLNLGGMIGTGELFF. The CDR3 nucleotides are TGTGCCAGCAGCCTTAACCTAGGGGGCATGATCGGCACCGGGGAGCTGTTTTTT. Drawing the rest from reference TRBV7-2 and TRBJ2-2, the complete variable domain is GAGVSQSPSNKVTEKGKDVELRCDPISGHTALYWYRQSLGQGLEFLIYFQGNSAPDKSGLPSDRFSAERTGGSVSTLTIQRTQQEDSAVYLCASSLNLGGMIGTGELFFGEGSRLTVL.

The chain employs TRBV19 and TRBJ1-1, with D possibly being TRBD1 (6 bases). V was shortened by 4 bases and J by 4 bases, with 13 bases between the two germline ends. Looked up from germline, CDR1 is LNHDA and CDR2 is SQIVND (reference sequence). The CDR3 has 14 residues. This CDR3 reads CASSTQGWGTEAFF. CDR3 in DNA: TGTGCCAGTAGTACCCAGGGGTGGGGCACTGAAGCTTTCTTT. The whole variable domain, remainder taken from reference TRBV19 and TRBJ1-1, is DGGITQSPKYLFRKEGQNVTLSCEQNLNHDAMYWYRQDPGQGLRLIYYSQIVNDFQKGDIAEGYSVSREKKESFPLTVTSAQKNPTAFYLCASSTQGWGTEAFFGQGTRLTVV.

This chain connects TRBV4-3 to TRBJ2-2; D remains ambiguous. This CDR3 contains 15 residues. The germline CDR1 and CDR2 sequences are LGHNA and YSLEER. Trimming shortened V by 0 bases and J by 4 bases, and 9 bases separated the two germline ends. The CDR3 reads CASSQDMVGTGELFF. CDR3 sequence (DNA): TGCGCCAGCAGCCAAGATATGGTCGGCACCGGGGAGCTGTTTTTT.

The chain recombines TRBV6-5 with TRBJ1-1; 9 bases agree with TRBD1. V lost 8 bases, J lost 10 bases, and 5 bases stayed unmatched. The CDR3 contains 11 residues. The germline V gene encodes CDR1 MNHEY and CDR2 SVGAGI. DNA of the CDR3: TGTGCCAGCGTAGGACAGGGGTTAGCTTTCTTT. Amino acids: CASVGQGLAFF.

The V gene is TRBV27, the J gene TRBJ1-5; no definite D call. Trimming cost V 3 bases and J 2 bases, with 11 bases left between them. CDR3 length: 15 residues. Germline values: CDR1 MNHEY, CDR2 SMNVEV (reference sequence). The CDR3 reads CASSFLRVGNQPQHF. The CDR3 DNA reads TGTGCCAGCAGTTTTTTAAGGGTAGGCAATCAGCCCCAGCATTTT.

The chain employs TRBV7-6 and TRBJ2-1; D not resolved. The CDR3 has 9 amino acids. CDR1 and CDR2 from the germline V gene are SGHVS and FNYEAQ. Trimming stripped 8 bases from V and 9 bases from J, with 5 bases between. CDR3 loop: CASEAEQFF. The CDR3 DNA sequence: TGTGCCAGCGAGGCTGAGCAGTTCTTC.

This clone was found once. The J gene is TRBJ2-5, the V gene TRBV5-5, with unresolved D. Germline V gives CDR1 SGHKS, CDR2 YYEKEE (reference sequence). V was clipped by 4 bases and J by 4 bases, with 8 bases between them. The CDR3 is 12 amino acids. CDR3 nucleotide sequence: TGTGCCAGCAGCAGGGATGGAGAGACCCAGTACTTC. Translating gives CASSRDGETQYF.

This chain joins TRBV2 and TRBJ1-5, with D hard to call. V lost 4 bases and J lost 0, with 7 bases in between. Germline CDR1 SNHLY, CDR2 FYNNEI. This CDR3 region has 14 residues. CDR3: CASSGVYSNQPQHF. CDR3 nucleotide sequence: TGTGCCAGCAGTGGGGTCTATAGCAATCAGCCCCAGCATTTT.

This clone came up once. The CDR3 reads CASSYGPNEKLFF. The CDR3 nucleotides are TGTGCCAGCAGTTACGGACCAAATGAAAAACTGTTTTTT. The chain has TRBV6-5 and TRBJ1-4; D not certain. The V gene's germline CDR1 is MNHEY and CDR2 SVGAGI. The CDR3 runs 13 residues. Trimming pared 2 bases from V and 5 bases from J, leaving 6 bases between.

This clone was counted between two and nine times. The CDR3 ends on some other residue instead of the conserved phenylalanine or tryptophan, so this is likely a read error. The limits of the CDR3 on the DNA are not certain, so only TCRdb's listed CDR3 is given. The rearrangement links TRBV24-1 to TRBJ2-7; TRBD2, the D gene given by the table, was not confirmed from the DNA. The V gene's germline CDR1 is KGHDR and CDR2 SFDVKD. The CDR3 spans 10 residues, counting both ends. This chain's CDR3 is CATSDWRGGL.

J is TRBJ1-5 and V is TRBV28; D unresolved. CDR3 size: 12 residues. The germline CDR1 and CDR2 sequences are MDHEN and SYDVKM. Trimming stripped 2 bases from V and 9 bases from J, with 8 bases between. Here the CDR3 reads CASSLRTSPQHF. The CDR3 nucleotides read TGTGCCAGCAGTTTACGTACCTCGCCCCAGCATTTT.

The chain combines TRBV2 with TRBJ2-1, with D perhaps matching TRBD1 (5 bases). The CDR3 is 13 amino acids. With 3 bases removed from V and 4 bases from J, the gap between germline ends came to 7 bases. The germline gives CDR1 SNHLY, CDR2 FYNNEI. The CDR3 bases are TGTGCCAGCAGTGACAGGGTTTACAATGAGCAGTTCTTC. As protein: CASSDRVYNEQFF.

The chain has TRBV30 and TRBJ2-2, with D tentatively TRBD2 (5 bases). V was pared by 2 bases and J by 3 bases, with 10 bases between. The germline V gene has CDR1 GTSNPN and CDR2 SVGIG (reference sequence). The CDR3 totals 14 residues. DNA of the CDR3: TGTGCCTGGAGTACCGGGGTTGACACCGGGGAGCTGTTTTTT. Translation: CAWSTGVDTGELFF.

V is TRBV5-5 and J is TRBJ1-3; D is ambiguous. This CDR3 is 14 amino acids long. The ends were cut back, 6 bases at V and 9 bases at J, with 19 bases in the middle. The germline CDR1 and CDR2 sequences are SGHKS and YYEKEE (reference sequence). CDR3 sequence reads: CASTRSVRNVTIYF. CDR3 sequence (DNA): TGTGCCAGCACCCGGTCAGTCCGGAATGTCACCATATATTTT.

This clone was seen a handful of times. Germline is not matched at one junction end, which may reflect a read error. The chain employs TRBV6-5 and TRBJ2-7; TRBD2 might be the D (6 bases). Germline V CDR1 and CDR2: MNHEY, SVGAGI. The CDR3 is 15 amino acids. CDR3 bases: TGTGCCAGCAGGGAGAGAGGAGGGCTCTCCAACGAGCAGTACTTC. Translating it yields CASRERGGLSNEQYF.

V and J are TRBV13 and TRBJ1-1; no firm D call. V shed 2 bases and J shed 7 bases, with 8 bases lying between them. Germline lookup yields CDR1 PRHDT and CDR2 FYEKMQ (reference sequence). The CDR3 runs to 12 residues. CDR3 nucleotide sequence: TGTGCCAGCAGCTTAAAATGGAGTGAAGCTTTCTTT. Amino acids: CASSLKWSEAFF.

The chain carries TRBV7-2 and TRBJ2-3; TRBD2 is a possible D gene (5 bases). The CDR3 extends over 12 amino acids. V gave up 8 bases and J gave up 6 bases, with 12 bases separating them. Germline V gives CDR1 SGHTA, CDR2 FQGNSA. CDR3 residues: CASGGRMDTQYF. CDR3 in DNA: TGTGCCAGCGGAGGTCGAATGGATACGCAGTATTTT.